What follows are 5 T cell receptor beta chains derived from one specimen sequenced in a study of blood T cell repertoires in COVID-19. Profiling relied on immunoSEQ multiplex PCR, and the TCRdb table lists in-frame clones only, not all of them. In the table there are approximately 97,000 clones, about 85% of which are singletons. The sequenced material came from peripheral blood. These receptors were collected from a human donor in a cohort sampled during active COVID-19.

The chain links TRBV9 to TRBJ2-3; the D is unclear. The length of the CDR3 is 14 residues. Germline CDR1 and CDR2: SGDLS and YYNGEE. The ends were cut back, 0 bases at V and 4 bases at J, with 9 bases in the middle. The CDR3 is CASSVGAPPDTQYF. The CDR3 DNA sequence: TGTGCCAGCAGCGTAGGGGCCCCCCCAGATACGCAGTATTTT.

The rearrangement links TRBV5-8 to TRBJ1-1; D is perhaps TRBD1 (5 bases). From germline, CDR1 is SGHTS and CDR2 YDEGEE. This CDR3 comprises 14 residues. With 6 bases removed from V and 7 bases from J, the gap between germline ends came to 19 bases. This CDR3 reads CASIYFQNQGEAFF. For the CDR3, the DNA is TGTGCCAGCATCTATTTTCAAAACCAGGGTGAAGCTTTCTTT.

The chain links TRBV6-2 or TRBV6-3 to TRBJ2-1; a weak D match, TRBD2 (6 bases). Deletions cut 2 bases from V and 3 bases from J, with 20 bases between. The CDR3 is made up of 18 amino acids. Germline V gives CDR1 MNHEY, CDR2 SVGEGT. In DNA, the CDR3 is TGTGCCAGCAGTTACGTCGTCGGTAGAGCGGGCAGCTACAATGAGCAGTTCTTC. Translation: CASSYVVGRAGSYNEQFF.

For this clone: Other DNA sequences in this sample translate to the same CDR3. The chain employs TRBV2 and TRBJ1-1; weak D call: TRBD1 (5 bases). The CDR3 has 14 amino acids. Germline loops: CDR1 SNHLY, CDR2 FYNNEI. Trimming shortened V by 6 bases and J by 11 bases, and 22 bases separated the two germline ends. CDR3 loop: CASRVGQNPGGAFF. DNA for the CDR3: TGTGCCAGCAGGGTGGGTCAGAATCCGGGGGGGGCTTTCTTT. Variable domain in full (rest from reference TRBV2 and TRBJ1-1): EPEVTQTPSHQVTQMGQEVILRCVPISNHLYFYWYRQILGQKVEFLVSFYNNEISEKSEIFDDQFSVERPDGSNFTLKIRSTKLEDSAMYFCASRVGQNPGGAFFGQGTRLTVV.

The CDR3: CASSQVEYGTQYF. The CDR3 DNA is TGTGCCAGCAGCCAAGTGGAGTACGGTACGCAGTATTTT. The V call is TRBV4-2, the J call TRBJ2-3; D not certain. Germline loops: CDR1 LGHNA, CDR2 YNFKEQ. CDR3 size: 13 residues. Between the trimmed V and J ends, which lost 1 base and 8 bases, there was a span of 10 bases.